What follows are 9 T cell receptor beta chains derived from one specimen sequenced in a study of cytomegalovirus exposure and HLA in healthy donors. The primer mix had 60 Vbeta and 13 Jbeta primers. This table comes from immunoSEQ multiplex PCR, and its TCRdb copy is limited to in-frame clones, with some not included. The sample records about 130,000 clones, around 84% being singletons. The sample was PBMCs. These receptors were taken from a man between 45 and 60 years old in good health and CMV-seronegative.

V is TRBV10-3 and J is TRBJ2-3; 10 bases fit TRBD2. The CDR3 consists of 15 residues. V lost 3 bases to trimming and J lost 0 bases; unmatched junction nucleotides: 0. Per the germline V gene, CDR1 is ENHRY and CDR2 is SYGVKD. The CDR3 here is CAISELAGSTDTQYF. CDR3 coding DNA: TGTGCCATCAGTGAACTAGCGGGGAGCACAGATACGCAGTATTTT.

The V call is TRBV19, the J call TRBJ2-7; 7 bases line up with TRBD1. V gave up 0 bases and J gave up 0 bases; unmatched junction bases: 2. Per germline, CDR1 LNHDA and CDR2 SQIVND (reference sequence). There are 15 residues in the CDR3. CDR3 sequence: CASSIEPGGSYEQYF. CDR3 coding DNA: TGTGCCAGTAGTATAGAACCAGGGGGCTCCTACGAGCAGTACTTC. Looking up the rest from reference TRBV19 and TRBJ2-7 gives the full variable domain: DGGITQSPKYLFRKEGQNVTLSCEQNLNHDAMYWYRQDPGQGLRLIYYSQIVNDFQKGDIAEGYSVSREKKESFPLTVTSAQKNPTAFYLCASSIEPGGSYEQYFGPGTRLTVT.

The chain carries TRBV18 and TRBJ1-1; a weak D match, TRBD1 (6 bases). V was trimmed by 8 bases and J by 0 bases, leaving 10 bases between them. The germline CDR1 and CDR2 sequences are KGHSH and LQKENI. CDR3 length: 13 amino acids. CDR3 protein: CASTDSMNTEAFF. The CDR3, as DNA: TGTGCCAGCACGGACAGCATGAACACTGAAGCTTTCTTT. The variable domain in full, with the rest retrieved from reference TRBV18 and TRBJ1-1, is NAGVMQNPRHLVRRRGQEARLRCSPMKGHSHVYWYRQLPEEGLKFMVYLQKENIIDESGMPKERFSAEFPKEGPSILRIQQVVRGDSAAYFCASTDSMNTEAFFGQGTRLTVV.

In nucleotides, the CDR3 is TGTGCCAGCACCAAGTCTGCGGGGACCTACAATGAGCAGTTCTTC. It encodes CASTKSAGTYNEQFF. The chain joins TRBV9 to TRBJ2-1; weak D call: TRBD2 (6 bases). Germline V lookup: CDR1 SGDLS, CDR2 YYNGEE. This CDR3 spans 15 amino acids. V was cut by 6 bases and J by 2 bases, with 15 bases left in between.

The chain combines TRBV2 with TRBJ1-2; D perhaps matches TRBD1 (6 bases). Germline CDR1 is SNHLY and CDR2 is FYNNEI. The V end was cut by 6 bases, the J end by 4 bases, with 9 bases between. CDR3 length equals 12 residues. CDR3 sequence (DNA): TGTGCCAGCAGGAGGACAGCCTATGGCTACACCTTC. It is translated as CASRRTAYGYTF.

The J gene is TRBJ2-1, the V gene TRBV7-9; the match to TRBD1 covers 9 bases. Trimming took 6 bases from V and 7 from J; bases not matched to a gene: 10. CDR1 SEHNR and CDR2 FQNEAQ come from the germline V gene (reference sequence). The CDR3 is made up of 15 amino acids. The CDR3 region has the DNA TGTGCCAGCAGTAGCCCCGGACAGGGGTGGAATGAGCAGTTCTTC. Translating gives CASSSPGQGWNEQFF.

This sequence joins TRBV7-6 and TRBJ2-2; 7 nucleotides match TRBD1. Unmatched junction bases numbered 7, after V lost 10 bases and J lost 5 bases. The CDR3 has 13 residues. The germline gives CDR1 SGHVS, CDR2 FNYEAQ. The CDR3: CATNTGATGELFF. As DNA, the CDR3 is TGTGCCACGAATACAGGGGCAACCGGGGAGCTGTTTTTT.

The chain combines TRBV7-3 with TRBJ2-4, with D tentatively TRBD1 (6 bases). Trimming removed 1 base from V and 9 bases from J, with 10 bases in between. The germline V gene encodes CDR1 SGHTA and CDR2 FQGTGA. The CDR3 totals 13 residues. CDR3 loop: CASSLNQGGIQYF. Written as DNA, the CDR3 is TGTGCCAGCAGCTTAAATCAAGGGGGCATTCAGTACTTC. Drawing the rest from reference TRBV7-3 and TRBJ2-4, the complete variable domain is GAGVSQTPSNKVTEKGKYVELRCDPISGHTALYWYRQSLGQGPEFLIYFQGTGAADDSGLPNDRFFAVRPEGSVSTLKIQRTERGDSAVYLCASSLNQGGIQYFGAGTRLSVL.

A few counts support this clone. Other DNA sequences in the sample encode the same CDR3. The chain uses TRBV6-5 and TRBJ2-1; 11 nucleotides line up with TRBD2. Trimming at V came to 0 bases and at J to 4 bases, leaving 2 bases not matched to a gene. CDR3 length: 16 residues. Germline V gene lookup returns CDR1 MNHEY and CDR2 SVGAGI. The CDR3 DNA sequence: TGTGCCAGCAGTTACTCGACTAGCGGGGCTTACAATGAGCAGTTCTTC. Translating gives CASSYSTSGAYNEQFF.